The rows below give T cell receptor beta chains drawn from one sample of a study of T cell clusters in autoimmune cytopenias. TCRdb reprocessed the multiplex PCR reads, with one entry per CDR3 protein and no DNA. Its listing shows several hundred distinct CDR3 sequences. This sample also belongs to another study, concerning T cell repertoires in aging, cancer and after chemotherapy.

Sequenced: peripheral blood. These receptors originate from a human donor with chronic lymphocytic leukemia. Each CDR3 is given with its conserved first and last residue. Some rows mark clone size as missing; the rest say once, few, many or name a class of expanded clone.

V gene,J gene,clone size,CDR3 protein
TRBV27,TRBJ1-5,medium-sized,CASSSQGQNQPQHF
TRBV20-1,TRBJ2-3,large,CSAPAPFTQYF
TRBV7-9,TRBJ2-1,medium-sized,CASSLTVNEQFF
TRBV12-3/TRBV12-4,TRBJ2-1,NA,CASSASGWANTNEQFF
TRBV5-1,TRBJ2-3,medium-sized,CASSLAYRGGGEDTQYF
TRBV27,TRBJ2-4,large,CASYPGAGDARVGNIQYF
TRBV27,TRBJ1-6,medium-sized,CASSSGQSSSYNSPLHF
TRBV20-1,TRBJ1-2,medium-sized,CSARDGSGYGYTF
TRBV6-5,TRBJ2-7,medium-sized,CASSPPGTGVYEQYF
TRBV7-3,TRBJ2-3,NA,CASSLVWVTSTDTQYF